A single T cell receptor (beta chain) is shown here with its context. Its specific antigen is unknown. The sample holds no much larger clone one base away, and base qualities are not on file. This sample was taken from a study of CD8 T cells in ankylosing spondylitis (dated by TCRdb to about 2017). Study-level background: T cell receptor beta repertoires were profiled in healthy donors and ankylosing spondylitis patients so that disease-linked TCR variants could be found. In total, the full study cohort was made up of some 110 healthy donors and 25 ankylosing spondylitis patients. Peripheral blood was sampled, and synovial fluid was also collected from ankylosing spondylitis patients. Beyond this particular receptor, the publication reports: A TCR beta motif made up of roughly eight highly homologous amino acid variants appeared to be characteristic of blood from ankylosing spondylitis patients. The disease-linked clones showed a CD8+ phenotype and occurred at relatively low frequencies in peripheral blood. Some TCR beta motif variants had previously been reported in synovial fluid and blood of reactive arthritis patients, which suggested common disease-initiation mechanisms. The disease-linked clones were reported to be significantly enriched in matched synovial fluid samples from ankylosing spondylitis patients.

Sequencing was carried out with an Illumina HiSeq 2500. TCR beta libraries were prepared by quantitative 5'-RACE with molecular barcodes. As for the authors' bioinformatics: Disease-linked TCR variants were identified with a new computational method built on a probabilistic model of VDJ rearrangement. Through fastp at Q25 and MiXCR, TCRdb rebuilt clones from the public reads, retaining in-frame beta chains. Each record represents a unique CDR3 protein, reported with the most common genes and DNA among its rows. The V and J calls come from TCRdb's annotation, not from the publication. This sample is represented by approximately 350,000 distinct CDR3 sequences; 20% of them were singletons. The ten biggest clones cover 10% to 15% of the sample. Spanning cysteine to phenylalanine, the CDR3 consists of 16 amino acids. CDR3 DNA is the only sequence kept; it has 48 bases, read in frame from the first base. CDR1 and CDR2 (WNHNN, SYGVQD) derive from the germline V gene (reference sequence). V gives up 4 bases and J gives up 0 bases, and the segment between their germline ends measures 12 bases.

This sequence originates from a male donor with ankylosing spondylitis or in good health (not recorded which). The V and J segments used are TRBV10-1 and TRBJ2-2; the D segment cannot be called with confidence. The sequenced material came from blood, either unsorted or a sorted T cell fraction (not recorded which). The DNA sequence reads TGCGCCAGCAGTGCCAGGACGCCAGCGAACACCGGGGAGCTGTTTTTT. This gives the protein CASSARTPANTGELFF.